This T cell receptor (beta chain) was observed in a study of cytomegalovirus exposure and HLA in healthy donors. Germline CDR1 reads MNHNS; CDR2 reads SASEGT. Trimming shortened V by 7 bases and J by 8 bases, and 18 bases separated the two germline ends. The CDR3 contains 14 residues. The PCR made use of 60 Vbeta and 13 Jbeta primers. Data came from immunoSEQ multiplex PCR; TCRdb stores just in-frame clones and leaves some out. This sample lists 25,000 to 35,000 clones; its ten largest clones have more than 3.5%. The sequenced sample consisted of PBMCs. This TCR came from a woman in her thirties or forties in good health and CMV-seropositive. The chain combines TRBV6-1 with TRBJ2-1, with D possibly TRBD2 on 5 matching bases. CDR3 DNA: TGTGCCAGCATGCCGACGGGCCTCGGGGATGAGCAGTTCTTC. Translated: CASMPTGLGDEQFF.